This TCR beta chain was documented in a study of CD4 T cells in relation to SARS-CoV-2 and coronaviruses. CD4+ T cells from unexposed donors were obtained before the COVID-19 pandemic (2011-2018). The cells were cultured for over eight days before CD4+ T cells were isolated. V was clipped by 4 bases and J by 2 bases; unmatched bases: 8. CDR3 length equals 16 residues. The germline V gene encodes CDR1 SGHVS and CDR2 FQNEAQ. Notes on this clone: What it binds is not known.

The assay was immunoSEQ multiplex PCR, and TCRdb's table has in-frame clones only and misses some. The sample has around 16,000 clones; roughly 71% are singletons. The origin of this receptor is a human donor in good health. The material sequenced was CD4+ T cells from PBMCs, cultured in vitro. This chain joins TRBV7-8 and TRBJ2-3, with 8 bases that match TRBD1. The CDR3 spells CASSSRAGGLTDTQYF. CDR3 in DNA: TGTGCCAGCAGCTCCCGGGCAGGGGGCCTCACAGATACGCAGTATTTT.